Listed below are T cell receptor beta chains from one sample, sequenced in a study of cytomegalovirus exposure and HLA in healthy donors. Here immunoSEQ multiplex PCR was the method, and the copy in TCRdb shows in-frame clones only, minus some. The table has around 90,000 clones, 79% seen once. Source material: PBMCs. These receptors all stem from a male donor in good health and CMV-seropositive. Both conserved end residues are part of each CDR3. Each record gives: J gene, clone size, D gene, V gene, CDR3 protein, CDR3 DNA. A D gene is named only where the DNA matches it firmly. Where a row states a size, it is once, few, many or the class of an expanded clone; other rows omit it.

j_call: TRBJ2-3; clone_size: -; d_call: -; v_call: TRBV30; cdr3_aa: CAWSASLRGDTQYF; cdr3_nt: TGTGCCTGGAGTGCGTCACTACGGGGAGATACGCAGTATTTT
j_call: TRBJ1-2; clone_size: -; d_call: TRBD1; v_call: TRBV9; cdr3_aa: CASSRQGSYGYTF; cdr3_nt: TGTGCCAGCAGTCGACAGGGCAGCTATGGCTACACCTTC
j_call: TRBJ1-2; clone_size: -; d_call: TRBD1; v_call: TRBV7-2; cdr3_aa: CASSLVDRGLGYTF; cdr3_nt: TGTGCCAGCAGCTTAGTAGACAGGGGGCTTGGCTACACCTTC
j_call: TRBJ2-5; clone_size: -; d_call: TRBD1; v_call: TRBV19; cdr3_aa: CASSGTGSGETQYF; cdr3_nt: TGTGCCAGTTCCGGGACAGGGTCCGGGGAGACCCAGTACTTC
j_call: TRBJ1-6; clone_size: -; d_call: -; v_call: TRBV6-5; cdr3_aa: CASSSSGLHNSPLHF; cdr3_nt: TGTGCCAGCAGTTCCTCGGGACTGCATAATTCACCCCTCCACTTT
j_call: TRBJ2-7; clone_size: few; d_call: -; v_call: TRBV5-4; cdr3_aa: CASSRTGFTGEQYF; cdr3_nt: TGTGCCAGCAGCCGTACAGGGTTTACCGGCGAGCAGTACTTC
j_call: TRBJ1-2; clone_size: -; d_call: TRBD1; v_call: TRBV25-1; cdr3_aa: CASSDRTGRCYTF; cdr3_nt: TGTGCCAGCAGTGACAGGACAGGGCGTTGCTACACCTTC
j_call: TRBJ2-3; clone_size: -; d_call: TRBD2; v_call: TRBV19; cdr3_aa: CASTPTSATDTQYF; cdr3_nt: TGTGCCAGTACTCCGACTAGCGCCACAGATACGCAGTATTTT
j_call: TRBJ1-1; clone_size: -; d_call: TRBD1; v_call: TRBV5-1; cdr3_aa: CASSLGGTENTEAFF; cdr3_nt: TGCGCCAGCAGCTTGGGCGGGACAGAGAACACTGAAGCTTTCTTT
j_call: TRBJ2-1; clone_size: -; d_call: -; v_call: TRBV11-3; cdr3_aa: CASSLLQGHEQFF; cdr3_nt: TGTGCCAGCAGCTTACTCCAGGGTCATGAGCAGTTCTTC
j_call: TRBJ1-2; clone_size: few; d_call: -; v_call: TRBV6-5; cdr3_aa: CASRSQEGYGYTF; cdr3_nt: TGTGCCAGCAGGTCTCAGGAGGGCTATGGCTACACCTTC